The TCR beta chain under discussion was sequenced for a study of neurological immune-mediated disorders (dated 2019 in TCRdb). Describing the broader study: Peripheral blood TCR-beta repertoires from HTLV-I-associated myelopathy (HAM/TSP) patients, multiple sclerosis patients and healthy controls were compared by UMI-based sequencing. Each longitudinal HAM/TSP and healthy donor was sampled at 3 time-points spaced at roughly 3-40 month intervals. The cohort included approximately 68 subjects: some 15 with HAM/TSP, some 34 with multiple sclerosis, and roughly 20 healthy controls. Longitudinal samples, technical triplicates and paired sorted CD4+ and CD8+ T-cell subsets, alongside PBMC samples, were included among the roughly 98 TCR-beta libraries. Overall study outcomes, separate from this receptor: TCR clonal expansion was highest in HAM/TSP patients and lowest in MS patients, with MS patients falling below even healthy controls. No identical CDR3 amino acid sequences were shared among expanded clones across subjects, suggesting private TCR-beta repertoires in all groups.

The time point label of this sample denotes: longitudinal time-point 3. Unsorted PBMC libraries were generated from 2 million PBMCs stored in RNAlater at -80 °C until RNA extraction. Peripheral blood was subjected to Ficoll-Hypaque density gradient centrifugation to isolate PBMCs, which were then cryopreserved in liquid nitrogen. cDNA was synthesized by template-switch 5'RACE using a primer carrying a 10-nucleotide random unique molecular identifier by which each TCR transcript was tagged. Over 200 million TCR-beta sequences, covering 15-18 subjects, were produced in each sequencing run. Total RNA was extracted with the RNeasy kit. The KAPA Real-time Library Amplification kit was used to amplify TCR-beta VDJ regions with primers for the TCR constant region and the 5'RACE anchor. A first PCR added sample indexes and Illumina adaptors, after which a second PCR increased the library yield. After purification with Ampure beads, the TCR product of roughly 650 bp was size-selected on a 2% E-gel SizeSelection system. Before pooling, libraries had their quality checked on a Bioanalyzer, their concentration measured with Qubit, and their quantity determined with the Kapa Library Quantification kit. Paired-end 2 x 150 bp sequencing of the libraries was performed on an Illumina HiSeq 2500. To increase sequence diversity, roughly 24-32% phiX was spiked into each library pool. Concerning the study's data processing: Quality-filtered reads were processed with the UMI-based MiGEC pipeline, and over 85% of raw TCR sequences were removed by the MiGEC pipeline during error correction. VDJ genes were aligned to IMGT germline references, and clonotypes were defined by unique CDR3 amino acid sequence plus V-J genes. Clonal expansion, Shannon diversity and CDR3 relatedness were evaluated with VDJtools (CalcPairwiseDistances, ClusterSamples), while phylogenetic trees were built in CLCbio workbench. Using coefficient-of-variation modelling across technical triplicates, the study counted a clone as expanded if it had at least 8 unique UMIs. TCRdb reanalyzed the raw reads on its own, using fastp at Q25 for trimming and MiXCR for clone calling, and kept in-frame beta chains. CDR3 protein sequences are deduplicated, and each keeps its most common genes and DNA. The V and J calls follow TCRdb's processing rather than the paper's. The sample table holds fewer than 55,000 distinct CDR3 sequences, of which roughly an eighth were seen once. Roughly 10% of the sample goes to the ten largest clones.

CDR1 and CDR2 are drawn from the germline V gene: MDHEN, SYDVKM. The cysteine opens and the phenylalanine closes a CDR3 of 16 amino acids. The sequence is cut down to CDR3 DNA, 48 bases in frame from base 1. V trim: 2 bases; J trim: 3 bases; unmatched bases: 9. Relative to its sample, this clonotype is medium-sized (0.01 to 0.1%). No antigen is known for it. No base quality information exists; no much larger clone differs at one position. The material sequenced was PBMCs. The chain links TRBV28 with TRBJ2-7; TRBD2 agrees with 8 junctional bases. The receptor comes from a male donor with HTLV-1-associated myelopathy (HAM/TSP). For the CDR3, the sequence is CASSLALLAEIYEQYF. The sequenced DNA: TGTGCCAGCAGTTTAGCGTTACTAGCGGAGATCTACGAGCAGTACTTC.